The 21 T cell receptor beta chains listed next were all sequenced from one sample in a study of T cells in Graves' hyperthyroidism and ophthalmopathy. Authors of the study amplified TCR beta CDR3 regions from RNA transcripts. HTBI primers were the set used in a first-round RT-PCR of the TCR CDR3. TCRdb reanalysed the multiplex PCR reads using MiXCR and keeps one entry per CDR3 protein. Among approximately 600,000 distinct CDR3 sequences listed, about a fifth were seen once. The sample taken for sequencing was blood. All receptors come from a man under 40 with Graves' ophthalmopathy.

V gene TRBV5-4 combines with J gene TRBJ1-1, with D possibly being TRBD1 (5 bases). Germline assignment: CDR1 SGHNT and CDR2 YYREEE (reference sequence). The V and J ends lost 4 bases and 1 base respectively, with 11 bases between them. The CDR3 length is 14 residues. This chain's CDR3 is CASSPFGGNTEAFF. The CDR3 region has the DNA TGTGCCAGCAGCCCCTTCGGGGGGAACACTGAAGCTTTCTTT.

The CDR3 loop reads CASSQSFEEAFF. The CDR3 bases are TGCGCCAGCAGCCAATCCTTCGAAGAAGCTTTCTTT. The rearrangement joins TRBV4-1 to TRBJ1-1; no reliable D call. CDR1 is MGHRA and CDR2 is YSYEKL in the germline V gene. Trimming shortened V by 2 bases and J by 8 bases, and 9 bases separated the two germline ends. The CDR3 is 12 residues long.

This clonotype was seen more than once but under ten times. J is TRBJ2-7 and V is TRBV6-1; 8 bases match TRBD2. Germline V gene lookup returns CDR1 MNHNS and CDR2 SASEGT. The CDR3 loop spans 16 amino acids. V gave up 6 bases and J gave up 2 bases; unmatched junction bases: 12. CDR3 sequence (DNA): TGTGCCAGCAGCCCATTAAGCGGGAGCTTCACCTACGAGCAGTACTTC. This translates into CASSPLSGSFTYEQYF.

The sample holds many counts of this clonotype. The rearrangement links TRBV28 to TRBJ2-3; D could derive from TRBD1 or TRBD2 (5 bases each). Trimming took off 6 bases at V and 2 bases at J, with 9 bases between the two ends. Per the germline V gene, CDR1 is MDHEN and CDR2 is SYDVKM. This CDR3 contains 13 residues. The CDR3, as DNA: TGTGCCAGCAGGGGACCATCCACAGATACGCAGTATTTT. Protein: CASRGPSTDTQYF.

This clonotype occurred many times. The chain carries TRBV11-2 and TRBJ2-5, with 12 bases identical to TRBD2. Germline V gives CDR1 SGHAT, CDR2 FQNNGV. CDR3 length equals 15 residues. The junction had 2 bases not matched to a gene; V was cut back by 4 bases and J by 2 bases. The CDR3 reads CASSSLAGGQETQYF. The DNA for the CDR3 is TGTGCCAGCAGCTCTCTAGCGGGAGGGCAAGAGACCCAGTACTTC.

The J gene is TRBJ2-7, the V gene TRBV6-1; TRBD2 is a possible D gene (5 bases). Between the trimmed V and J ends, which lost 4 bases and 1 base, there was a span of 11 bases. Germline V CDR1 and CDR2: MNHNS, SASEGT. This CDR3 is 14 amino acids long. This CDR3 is CASSASDWSYEQYF. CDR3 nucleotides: TGTGCCAGCAGTGCGTCGGACTGGTCCTACGAGCAGTACTTC.

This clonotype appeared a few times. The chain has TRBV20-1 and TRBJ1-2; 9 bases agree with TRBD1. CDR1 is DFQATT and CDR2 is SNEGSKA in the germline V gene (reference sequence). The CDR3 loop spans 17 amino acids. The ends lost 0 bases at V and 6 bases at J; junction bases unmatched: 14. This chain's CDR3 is CSARDSSGQGNLDGYTF. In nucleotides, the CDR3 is TGCAGTGCTAGAGATTCATCGGGACAGGGAAATTTGGATGGCTACACCTTC.

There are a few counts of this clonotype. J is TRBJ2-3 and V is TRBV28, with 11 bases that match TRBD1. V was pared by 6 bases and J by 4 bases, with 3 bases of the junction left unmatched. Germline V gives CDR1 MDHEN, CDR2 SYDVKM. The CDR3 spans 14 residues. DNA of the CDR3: TGTGCCAGCAGGTCGGGACAGGGGGCAGATACGCAGTATTTT. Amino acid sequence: CASRSGQGADTQYF.

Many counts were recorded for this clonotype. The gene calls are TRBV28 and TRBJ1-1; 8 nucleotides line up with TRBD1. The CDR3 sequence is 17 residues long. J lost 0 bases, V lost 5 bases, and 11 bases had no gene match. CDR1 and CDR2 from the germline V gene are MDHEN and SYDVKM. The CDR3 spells CASSPGGQAGMNTEAFF. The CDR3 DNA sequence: TGTGCCAGCAGTCCCGGGGGACAGGCGGGCATGAACACTGAAGCTTTCTTT.

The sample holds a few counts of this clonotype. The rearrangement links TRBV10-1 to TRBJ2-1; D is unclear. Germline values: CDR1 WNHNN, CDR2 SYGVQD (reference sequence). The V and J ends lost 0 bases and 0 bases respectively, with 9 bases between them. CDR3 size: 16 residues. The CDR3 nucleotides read TGCGCCAGCAGTGAGTCCTTCTTAAACTCCTACAATGAGCAGTTCTTC. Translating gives CASSESFLNSYNEQFF.

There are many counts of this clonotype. The CDR3 DNA follows: TGTGCCAGCAGCTTCTGGGAAGGATCGGGCGCAGATACGCAGTATTTT. The encoded protein is CASSFWEGSGADTQYF. J is TRBJ2-3 and V is TRBV2; D gene uncertain. Germline-derived CDR1 and CDR2 are SNHLY and FYNNEI. The CDR3 runs to 16 residues. V was shortened by 6 bases and J by 4 bases, with 20 bases between the two germline ends.

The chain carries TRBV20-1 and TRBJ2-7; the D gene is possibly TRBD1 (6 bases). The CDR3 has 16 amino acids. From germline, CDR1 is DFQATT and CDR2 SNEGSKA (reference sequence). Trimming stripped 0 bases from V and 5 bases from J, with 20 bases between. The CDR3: CSARDSRGPFINEQYF. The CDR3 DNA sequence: TGCAGTGCTAGAGATTCCAGGGGCCCTTTCATCAACGAGCAGTACTTC.

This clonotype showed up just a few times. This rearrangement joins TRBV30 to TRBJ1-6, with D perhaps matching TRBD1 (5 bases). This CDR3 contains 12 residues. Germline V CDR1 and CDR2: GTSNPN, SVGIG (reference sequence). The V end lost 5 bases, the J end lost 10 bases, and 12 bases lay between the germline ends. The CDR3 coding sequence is TGTGCCTGGCGGGGGGGGGGATCACCCCTCCACTTT. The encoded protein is CAWRGGGSPLHF.

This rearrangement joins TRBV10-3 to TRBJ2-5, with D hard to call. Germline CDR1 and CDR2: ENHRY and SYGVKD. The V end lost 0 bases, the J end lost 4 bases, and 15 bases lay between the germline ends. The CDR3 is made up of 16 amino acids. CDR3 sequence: CAISESKGTGGETQYF. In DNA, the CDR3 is TGTGCCATCAGTGAGTCAAAGGGTACTGGTGGAGAGACCCAGTACTTC.

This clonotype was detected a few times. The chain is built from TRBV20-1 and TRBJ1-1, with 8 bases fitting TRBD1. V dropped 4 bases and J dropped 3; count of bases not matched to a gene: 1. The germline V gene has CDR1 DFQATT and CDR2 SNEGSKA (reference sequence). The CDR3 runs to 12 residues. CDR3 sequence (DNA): TGCAGTGCTAACAGGGGGGACACTGAAGCTTTCTTT. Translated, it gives CSANRGDTEAFF.

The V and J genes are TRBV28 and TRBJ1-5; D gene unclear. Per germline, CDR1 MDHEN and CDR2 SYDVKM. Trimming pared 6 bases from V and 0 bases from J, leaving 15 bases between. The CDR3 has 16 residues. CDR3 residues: CASRETVTISNQPQHF. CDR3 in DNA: TGTGCCAGCAGGGAAACAGTTACCATTAGCAATCAGCCCCAGCATTTT.

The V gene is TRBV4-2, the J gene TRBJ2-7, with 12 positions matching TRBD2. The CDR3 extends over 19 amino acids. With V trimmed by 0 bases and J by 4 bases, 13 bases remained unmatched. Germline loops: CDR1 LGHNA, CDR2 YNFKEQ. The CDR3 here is CASSQDLSSGRAGVYEQYF. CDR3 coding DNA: TGTGCCAGCAGCCAAGATCTGTCTAGCGGGAGGGCCGGGGTTTACGAGCAGTACTTC.

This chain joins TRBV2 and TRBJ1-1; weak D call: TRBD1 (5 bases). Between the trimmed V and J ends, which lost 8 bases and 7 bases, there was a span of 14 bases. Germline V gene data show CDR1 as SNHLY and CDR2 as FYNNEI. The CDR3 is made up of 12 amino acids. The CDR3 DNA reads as TGTGCCAGCGGGCCGGGGCTTAGTGAAGCTTTCTTT. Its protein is CASGPGLSEAFF. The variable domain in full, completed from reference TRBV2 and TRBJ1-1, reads EPEVTQTPSHQVTQMGQEVILRCVPISNHLYFYWYRQILGQKVEFLVSFYNNEISEKSEIFDDQFSVERPDGSNFTLKIRSTKLEDSAMYFCASGPGLSEAFFGQGTRLTVV.

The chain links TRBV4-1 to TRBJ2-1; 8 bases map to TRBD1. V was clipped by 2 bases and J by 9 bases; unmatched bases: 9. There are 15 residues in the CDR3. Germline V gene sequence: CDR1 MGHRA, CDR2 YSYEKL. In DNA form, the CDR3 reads TGCGCCAGCAGCCAATCCGACAGGGGAAACGCTGAGCAGTTCTTC. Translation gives CASSQSDRGNAEQFF.

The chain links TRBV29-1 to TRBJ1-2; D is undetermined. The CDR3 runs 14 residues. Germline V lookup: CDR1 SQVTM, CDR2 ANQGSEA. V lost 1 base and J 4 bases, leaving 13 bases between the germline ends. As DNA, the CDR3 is TGCAGCGTTGAAGCGCGGGCAGCCCGCTATGGCTACACCTTC. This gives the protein CSVEARAARYGYTF.

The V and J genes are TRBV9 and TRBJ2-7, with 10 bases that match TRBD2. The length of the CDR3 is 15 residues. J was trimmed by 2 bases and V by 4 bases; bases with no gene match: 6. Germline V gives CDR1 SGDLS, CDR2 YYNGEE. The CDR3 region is CASSPLTSGPYEQYF. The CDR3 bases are TGTGCCAGCAGCCCTCTGACTAGCGGGCCCTACGAGCAGTACTTC.